One sample yielded the 32 T cell receptor beta chains listed below, sequenced in a study of T cell responses to AZD1222 COVID-19 vaccine (dated by TCRdb to the early 2020s). The time point label for this specimen denotes: about 28 days (+/-7) after the second vaccine dose. In the paper's terms, the treatment or condition label means: meningococcal conjugate vaccine given as trial control. Libraries were built with the immunoSEQ multiplex PCR assay. TCRdb's version of the immuneACCESS table is confined to in-frame rearrangements and falls short of the full clone set. An unresolved V gene accounts for under half of the shortfall where checked; the remainder is of unknown origin. Present in this sample are 130,000 or so clones, roughly 89% of which were seen just once. Together, the top ten hold roughly 7.5% of the sample. The sequenced sample was peripheral blood, obtained 28 days after the second dose of the MenACWY control vaccine. These receptors originate from an adult who received the MenACWY meningococcal vaccine as a control.

The chain links TRBV28 to TRBJ2-3; the D gene is possibly TRBD2 (5 bases). Germline V gives CDR1 MDHEN, CDR2 SYDVKM. V lost 3 bases and J lost 8, with 15 bases in between. CDR3 length equals 14 residues. CDR3 DNA: TGTGCCAGCAGTTTCACTGGCAGTGCGGGTACGCAGTATTTT. Translating it yields CASSFTGSAGTQYF.

The chain uses TRBV19 and TRBJ1-4; D might be TRBD1 (6 bases). With 10 bases removed from V and 7 bases from J, the gap between germline ends came to 16 bases. This CDR3 is built from 13 residues. In germline, CDR1 is LNHDA, CDR2 SQIVND (reference sequence). In DNA form, the CDR3 reads TGTGCCACCGCACCCCAGGGGCCTGAAAAACTGTTTTTT. This gives the protein CATAPQGPEKLFF. The full variable domain, with the rest looked up from reference TRBV19 and TRBJ1-4, is DGGITQSPKYLFRKEGQNVTLSCEQNLNHDAMYWYRQDPGQGLRLIYYSQIVNDFQKGDIAEGYSVSREKKESFPLTVTSAQKNPTAFYLCATAPQGPEKLFFGSGTQLSVL.

The chain employs TRBV5-4 and TRBJ2-1; the match to TRBD1 covers 7 bases. Germline values: CDR1 SGHNT, CDR2 YYREEE (reference sequence). After removal of 4 bases from V and 6 bases from J, the junction contained 7 bases not matched to a gene. This CDR3 is 14 amino acids long. CDR3 sequence (DNA): TGTGCCAGCAGCGCCGGGACAGCTTCCAATGAGCAGTTCTTC. As protein: CASSAGTASNEQFF.

The sample holds one count of this clone. The chain couples TRBV7-2 to TRBJ1-4, with TRBD1 matching 7 bases. The germline V gene has CDR1 SGHTA and CDR2 FQGNSA. CDR3 size: 18 residues. V lost 5 bases, J lost 2 bases, and 14 bases stayed unmatched. The CDR3: CASSQGVGMGTTNEKLFF. In nucleotides, the CDR3 is TGTGCCAGCAGCCAGGGGGTCGGGATGGGAACGACTAATGAAAAACTGTTTTTT.

The chain uses TRBV12-5 and TRBJ2-7; 11 bases are shared with TRBD2. The V segment lost 0 bases and the J segment 2 bases; nucleotides outside the gene matches: 12. Germline values: CDR1 LGHNT, CDR2 FRNRAP. CDR3 size: 19 residues. CDR3 sequence: CASGLVQGTSGSSAYEQYF. CDR3 in DNA: TGTGCTAGTGGTTTGGTACAGGGGACTAGCGGCAGTTCGGCCTACGAGCAGTACTTC.

The chain couples TRBV4-3 to TRBJ2-2; TRBD2 matches 14 bases. CDR3 length: 21 residues. Germline trimming cut 0 bases from V and 0 bases from J; bases unmatched to any gene: 9. The V gene's germline CDR1 is LGHNA and CDR2 YSLEER. This chain's CDR3 is CASSQDPSGLAGAPNTGELFF. In DNA, the CDR3 is TGCGCCAGCAGCCAAGATCCCTCGGGACTAGCGGGAGCTCCGAACACCGGGGAGCTGTTTTTT.

The rearrangement joins TRBV7-2 to TRBJ2-3; no firm D call. The V gene's germline CDR1 is SGHTA and CDR2 FQGNSA. This CDR3 has 14 amino acids. The germline V and J ends were trimmed by 1 base and 0 bases, with 5 bases remaining between them. Here the CDR3 DNA reads TGTGCCAGCAGCTTAGGACTCAGCACAGATACGCAGTATTTT. It yields the protein CASSLGLSTDTQYF.

This chain links TRBV16 with TRBJ1-5; no definite D call. The CDR3 totals 14 residues. V lost 0 bases and J 0 bases, leaving 3 bases between the germline ends. The germline V gene has CDR1 KGHSY and CDR2 FQNENV. For the CDR3, the DNA is TGTGCCAGCAGCCAATCATCTAGCAATCAGCCCCAGCATTTT. This gives the protein CASSQSSSNQPQHF. The full variable domain, completed using reference TRBV16 and TRBJ1-5, is GEEVAQTPKHLVRGEGQKAKLYCAPIKGHSYVFWYQQVLKNEFKFLISFQNENVFDETGMPKERFSAKCLPNSPCSLEIQATKLEDSAVYFCASSQSSSNQPQHFGDGTRLSIL.

Only a few counts were recorded for this clone. This chain joins TRBV5-1 and TRBJ1-1; 9 nucleotides line up with TRBD1. Germline V lookup: CDR1 SGHRS, CDR2 YFSETQ. J was trimmed by 1 base and V by 2 bases; bases with no gene match: 3. The CDR3 is made up of 15 amino acids. Here the CDR3 reads CASSFTGGENTEAFF. The CDR3 DNA is TGCGCCAGCAGCTTTACAGGGGGCGAGAACACTGAAGCTTTCTTT.

V usage is TRBV9 and J usage is TRBJ2-1; 9 positions match TRBD2. V trimming: 1 base; J trimming: 1 base; junction bases outside the gene matches: 3. Germline V gene sequence: CDR1 SGDLS, CDR2 YYNGEE. The CDR3 has 16 amino acids. CDR3 in amino acids: CASSVTSGLSYNEQFF. CDR3 nucleotide sequence: TGTGCCAGCAGCGTAACTAGCGGGCTTTCCTACAATGAGCAGTTCTTC.

The CDR3 DNA is TGCGCCAGCAGCCAAGATCTGGTCAGGGTCAGCTCCTACAATGAGCAGTTCTTC. Amino acids: CASSQDLVRVSSYNEQFF. The chain uses TRBV4-3 and TRBJ2-1, with a possible D match to TRBD1 (5 bases). The V and J ends lost 0 bases and 0 bases respectively, with 15 bases between them. Per the germline V gene, CDR1 is LGHNA and CDR2 is YSLEER. The CDR3 is made up of 18 amino acids.

The chain is built from TRBV7-9 and TRBJ1-3, with 9 bases that match TRBD1. The CDR3 is 14 amino acids. J gave up 4 bases and V 6 bases, and 4 bases lay outside the gene matches. Germline CDR1 is SEHNR and CDR2 is FQNEAQ (reference sequence). The chain's CDR3 is CASRQGAAGNTIYF. In DNA, the CDR3 is TGTGCCAGCAGACAGGGGGCGGCGGGAAACACCATATATTTT.

The V call is TRBV7-9, the J call TRBJ2-3; TRBD2 might be the D (6 bases). Germline V gene lookup returns CDR1 SEHNR and CDR2 FQNEAQ (reference sequence). The V and J ends lost 0 bases and 0 bases respectively, with 7 bases between them. There are 15 residues in the CDR3. CDR3 bases: TGTGCCAGCAGCTTAGCGCGGGGAAGCACAGATACGCAGTATTTT. Residues: CASSLARGSTDTQYF.

The chain joins TRBV6-2 or TRBV6-3 to TRBJ2-5; 7 positions agree with TRBD1. CDR3 length: 14 amino acids. J was trimmed by 2 bases and V by 4 bases; bases with no gene match: 4. Germline V gene sequence: CDR1 MNHEY, CDR2 SVGEGT. CDR3 coding DNA: TGTGCCAGCAGTTTCGGGACAGAACAAGAGACCCAGTACTTC. Its translation is CASSFGTEQETQYF.

The rearrangement uses TRBV7-2 and TRBJ2-7; D is unclear. The germline V and J ends were trimmed by 1 base and 2 bases, with 12 bases remaining between them. The V gene's germline CDR1 is SGHTA and CDR2 FQGNSA. CDR3 length: 15 amino acids. CDR3 amino acids: CASSLVLGETYEQYF. The CDR3 region has the DNA TGTGCCAGCAGCTTAGTTCTGGGTGAGACCTACGAGCAGTACTTC.

The chain uses TRBV28 and TRBJ1-1, with TRBD1 identical over 8 bases. V was pared by 6 bases and J by 5 bases, with 14 bases of the junction left unmatched. This CDR3 is 16 amino acids long. Per the germline V gene, CDR1 is MDHEN and CDR2 is SYDVKM. The CDR3 reads CASSLPRTQGGTEAFF. The CDR3 coding sequence is TGTGCCAGCAGCCTCCCCCGAACACAGGGGGGAACTGAAGCTTTCTTT.

This rearrangement joins TRBV5-1 to TRBJ1-1, with 8 bases matching TRBD1. With V trimmed by 3 bases and J by 0 bases, 13 bases remained unmatched. Per the germline V gene, CDR1 is SGHRS and CDR2 is YFSETQ. The CDR3 is made up of 18 amino acids. The CDR3 loop reads CASSSTSQGALMNTEAFF. CDR3 bases: TGCGCCAGCAGCTCCACCTCGCAGGGGGCGTTAATGAACACTGAAGCTTTCTTT.

This chain uses TRBV6-2 or TRBV6-3 with TRBJ1-1, with 9 nucleotides matching TRBD1. The junction had 7 bases not matched to a gene; V was cut back by 2 bases and J by 0 bases. CDR1 is MNHEY and CDR2 is SVGEGT in the germline V gene. This CDR3 region has 17 residues. DNA for the CDR3: TGTGCCAGCAGTTACGAACAGGGGGCAGGGGTGAACACTGAAGCTTTCTTT. The encoded protein is CASSYEQGAGVNTEAFF.

The J gene is TRBJ1-6, the V gene TRBV7-2; possibly TRBD1 for D (5 bases). Deletions cut 5 bases from V and 5 bases from J, with 10 bases between. Germline V gene lookup returns CDR1 SGHTA and CDR2 FQGNSA. The CDR3 has 14 residues. CDR3 region: CASSLGPNNSPLHF. The CDR3 DNA reads as TGTGCCAGCAGCCTGGGACCAAATAATTCACCCCTCCACTTT.

The chain has TRBV24-1 and TRBJ2-2; 8 nucleotides line up with TRBD1. The CDR3 is made up of 13 amino acids. Germline CDR1 is KGHDR and CDR2 is SFDVKD. The V gene end was trimmed by 8 bases and the J gene end by 6 bases; junction bases not matched to a gene: 4. CDR3 sequence reads: CATKDRVAGELFF. CDR3 in DNA: TGTGCCACCAAGGACAGGGTCGCCGGGGAGCTGTTTTTT.

The V call is TRBV19, the J call TRBJ2-3; D is ambiguous. Germline V gene data show CDR1 as LNHDA and CDR2 as SQIVND (reference sequence). The CDR3 runs to 14 residues. The V end lost 3 bases, the J end lost 0 bases, and 7 bases lay between the germline ends. CDR3 residues: CASSIIASTDTQYF. CDR3 coding DNA: TGTGCCAGTAGTATCATTGCTAGCACAGATACGCAGTATTTT. Together with reference TRBV19 and TRBJ2-3, the CDR3 gives the full variable domain: DGGITQSPKYLFRKEGQNVTLSCEQNLNHDAMYWYRQDPGQGLRLIYYSQIVNDFQKGDIAEGYSVSREKKESFPLTVTSAQKNPTAFYLCASSIIASTDTQYFGPGTRLTVL.

The V gene is TRBV27, the J gene TRBJ2-2, with 8 bases identical to TRBD1. With V trimmed by 8 bases and J by 6 bases, 11 bases remained unmatched. The CDR3 runs to 15 residues. Germline loops: CDR1 MNHEY, CDR2 SMNVEV (reference sequence). The CDR3 here is CASGRTGYQSGELFF. The CDR3 region has the DNA TGTGCCAGCGGGAGGACAGGGTATCAATCCGGGGAGCTGTTTTTT.

V is TRBV7-3 and J is TRBJ1-1; D unresolved. Germline CDR1 SGHTA, CDR2 FQGTGA. Deletions cut 6 bases from V and 1 base from J, with 9 bases between. The CDR3 runs 13 residues. CDR3 nucleotides: TGTGCCAGCAGGCGAGTCTGGAACACTGAAGCTTTCTTT. Its protein is CASRRVWNTEAFF.

The V gene is TRBV12-3 or TRBV12-4, the J gene TRBJ2-5; 7 bases fit TRBD2. Trimming took 9 bases from V and 1 from J; bases not matched to a gene: 5. The CDR3 totals 13 residues. The CDR3 coding sequence is TGTGCCAGTACCGGGGGGACCCAAGAGACCCAGTACTTC. This translates into CASTGGTQETQYF.

The V and J genes are TRBV6-4 and TRBJ1-2; D remains unclear. The V end was cut by 0 bases, the J end by 2 bases, with 7 bases between. CDR1 and CDR2 (germline): MRHNA, SNTAGT. CDR3 length equals 14 residues. The CDR3 sequence is CASSDSTGNYGYTF. CDR3 DNA: TGTGCCAGCAGTGACTCGACCGGGAACTATGGCTACACCTTC.

The genes are TRBV28 and TRBJ1-1; D might be TRBD1 (6 bases). V was cut by 5 bases and J by 7 bases, with 11 bases left in between. The CDR3 has 12 residues. The germline gives CDR1 MDHEN, CDR2 SYDVKM. The CDR3 is CASSPSTGEAFF. The CDR3, as DNA: TGTGCCAGCAGTCCCTCGACAGGTGAAGCTTTCTTT.

This sequence joins TRBV11-2 and TRBJ1-1; 11 nucleotides agree with TRBD1. Per the germline V gene, CDR1 is SGHAT and CDR2 is FQNNGV. V trimming: 0 bases; J trimming: 4 bases; junction bases outside the gene matches: 1. The CDR3 contains 15 residues. Here the CDR3 reads CASSLEGTGGTEAFF. The CDR3 coding sequence is TGTGCCAGCAGCTTAGAGGGGACAGGGGGCACTGAAGCTTTCTTT. Full variable domain (rest looked up from reference TRBV11-2 and TRBJ1-1): EAGVAQSPRYKIIEKRQSVAFWCNPISGHATLYWYQQILGQGPKLLIQFQNNGVVDDSQLPKDRFSAERLKGVDSTLKIQPAKLEDSAVYLCASSLEGTGGTEAFFGQGTRLTVV.

The chain employs TRBV6-5 and TRBJ2-6; D gene ambiguous. V was clipped by 4 bases and J by 2 bases, with 3 bases between them. Germline V CDR1 and CDR2: MNHEY, SVGAGI. This CDR3 has 13 amino acids. The CDR3 spells CASSFTGANVLTF. The CDR3 DNA is TGTGCCAGCAGTTTTACTGGGGCCAACGTCCTGACTTTC.

The chain's CDR3 is CASSEMGQGPYEQYF. Written as DNA, the CDR3 is TGTGCCAGCAGTGAAATGGGACAGGGACCCTACGAGCAGTACTTC. The gene calls are TRBV6-1 and TRBJ2-7; 9 bases are shared with TRBD1. V shed 2 bases, J shed 2 bases, and the junction held 4 bases outside the gene matches. The CDR3 length is 15 residues. CDR1 is MNHNS, CDR2 SASEGT, per germline.

The V call is TRBV7-9, the J call TRBJ1-5, with D hard to call. CDR1 SEHNR and CDR2 FQNEAQ come from the germline V gene (reference sequence). V lost 2 bases and J lost 2, with 7 bases in between. This CDR3 comprises 14 residues. CDR3 sequence reads: CASSLLQGNQPQHF. CDR3 nucleotides: TGTGCCAGCAGCTTACTTCAGGGCAATCAGCCCCAGCATTTT.

This clone was detected only once. V is TRBV29-1 and J is TRBJ2-4; 9 bases align to TRBD1. Trimming took 7 bases from V and 0 from J; bases not matched to a gene: 13. Germline CDR1 and CDR2: SQVTM and ANQGSEA. The CDR3 loop spans 17 amino acids. The DNA for the CDR3 is TGCAGCGCGCTTGGGGACAGGGAATTTGGAGCCAAAAACATTCAGTACTTC. Amino acid sequence: CSALGDREFGAKNIQYF.

The V call is TRBV11-2, the J call TRBJ2-2, with a possible D match to TRBD1 (6 bases). Per the germline V gene, CDR1 is SGHAT and CDR2 is FQNNGV. V was cut by 3 bases and J by 5 bases, with 10 bases left in between. The CDR3 loop spans 14 amino acids. CDR3 sequence: CASSLGAGTGELFF. CDR3 DNA sequence: TGTGCCAGCAGCTTGGGGGCGGGTACCGGGGAGCTGTTTTTT.